This T cell receptor beta chain was sequenced for a study of CD8+ T cells in alopecia areata. Extracted from the samples, RNA was reverse transcribed into cDNA to serve as the sequencing template. Method: immunoSEQ multiplex PCR; TCRdb's copy keeps in-frame clones and lacks some. Among some 180,000 clones listed, 53% were seen once. Treatment meaning: oral pan-JAK inhibitor, 5-10 mg twice daily. There are 15 residues in the CDR3. From germline, CDR1 is LGHNA and CDR2 YSLEER. Between the trimmed V and J ends, which lost 0 bases and 3 bases, there was a span of 12 bases. This TCR was recovered from a human donor with alopecia areata. This chain uses TRBV4-3 with TRBJ2-7; weak D call: TRBD1 (6 bases). Sequencing used CD8+ T cells sorted from blood, obtained at week 24, from a patient treated with tofacitinib. The CDR3 sequence is CASSQERTAGYEQYF. Written as DNA, the CDR3 is TGCGCCAGCAGCCAAGAACGGACAGCAGGCTACGAGCAGTACTTC.